This TCR beta chain was captured by sequencing in a study of cytomegalovirus exposure and HLA in healthy donors. Germline-derived CDR1 and CDR2 are MNHNS and SASEGT. The length of the CDR3 is 14 residues. V lost 1 base and J 3 bases, leaving 9 bases between the germline ends. The PCR had 60 Vbeta and 13 Jbeta primers. Assay used: immunoSEQ multiplex PCR; TCRdb lists only in-frame clones, some missing. The repertoire holds tens of thousands of clones, with roughly 75% as singletons. The receptor's source is a woman aged 40 to 50 in good health and CMV-seropositive. V and J are TRBV6-1 and TRBJ1-2; D is unclear. The material sequenced was PBMCs. The CDR3 region has the DNA TGTGCCAGCAGTGAAGGCGGAGCAGACTATGGCTACACCTTC. Protein sequence: CASSEGGADYGYTF.